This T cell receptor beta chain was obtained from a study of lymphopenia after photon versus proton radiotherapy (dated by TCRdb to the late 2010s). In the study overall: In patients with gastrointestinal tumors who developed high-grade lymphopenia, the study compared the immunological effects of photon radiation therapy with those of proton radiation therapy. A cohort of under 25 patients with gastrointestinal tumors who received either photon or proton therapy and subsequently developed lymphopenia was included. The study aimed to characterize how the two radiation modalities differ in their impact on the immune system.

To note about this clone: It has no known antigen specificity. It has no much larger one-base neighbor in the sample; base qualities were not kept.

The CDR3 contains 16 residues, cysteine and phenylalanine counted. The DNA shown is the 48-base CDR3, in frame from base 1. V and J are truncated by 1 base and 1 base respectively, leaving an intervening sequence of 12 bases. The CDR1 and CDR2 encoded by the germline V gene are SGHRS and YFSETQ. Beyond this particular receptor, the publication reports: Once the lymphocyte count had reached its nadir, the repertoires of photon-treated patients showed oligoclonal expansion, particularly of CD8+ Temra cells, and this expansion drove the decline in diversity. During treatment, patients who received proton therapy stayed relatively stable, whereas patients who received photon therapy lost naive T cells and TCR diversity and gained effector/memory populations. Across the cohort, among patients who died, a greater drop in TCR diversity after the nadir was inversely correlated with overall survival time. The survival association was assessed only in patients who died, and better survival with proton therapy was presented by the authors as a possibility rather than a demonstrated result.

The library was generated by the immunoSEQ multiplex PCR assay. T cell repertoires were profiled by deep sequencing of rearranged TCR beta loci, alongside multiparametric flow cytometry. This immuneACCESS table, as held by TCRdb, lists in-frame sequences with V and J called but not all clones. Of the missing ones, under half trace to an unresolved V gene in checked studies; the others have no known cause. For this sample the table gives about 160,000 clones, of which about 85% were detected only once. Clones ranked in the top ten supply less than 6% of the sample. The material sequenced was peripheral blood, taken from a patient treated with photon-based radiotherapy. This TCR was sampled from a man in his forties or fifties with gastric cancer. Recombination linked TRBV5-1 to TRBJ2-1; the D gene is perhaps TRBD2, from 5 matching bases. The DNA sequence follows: TGCGCCAGCAGCTTGTTACTAGGCGGATCCTACAATGAGCAGTTCTTC. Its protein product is CASSLLLGGSYNEQFF.